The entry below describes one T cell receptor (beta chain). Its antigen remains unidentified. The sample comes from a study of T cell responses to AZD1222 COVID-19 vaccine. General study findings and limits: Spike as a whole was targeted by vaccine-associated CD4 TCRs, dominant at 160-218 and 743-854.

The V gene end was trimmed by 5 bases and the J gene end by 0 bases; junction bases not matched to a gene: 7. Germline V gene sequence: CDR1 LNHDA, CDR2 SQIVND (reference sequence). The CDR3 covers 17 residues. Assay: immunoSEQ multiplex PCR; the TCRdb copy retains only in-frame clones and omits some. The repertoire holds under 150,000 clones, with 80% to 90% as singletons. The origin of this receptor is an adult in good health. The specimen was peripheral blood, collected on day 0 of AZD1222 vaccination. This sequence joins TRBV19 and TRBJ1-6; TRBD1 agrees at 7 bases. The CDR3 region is CASSARTGFSYNSPLHF. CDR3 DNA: TGTGCCAGTAGTGCCCGGACAGGATTCTCCTATAATTCACCCCTCCACTTT.